The following is a T cell receptor (beta chain) sequence with its context. Its antigen is not known. Per germline, CDR1 MGHRA and CDR2 YSYEKL. V lost 0 bases and J 5 bases, leaving 14 bases between the germline ends. The CDR3 runs 15 residues. This sample stems from a study of T-cell memory formation after mild COVID-19. Study in general: Clusters were largely donor specific.

General study findings and limits: Mainly CM and EM harbored the contracting CD4+ clones; mainly EMRA harbored the CD8+ ones.

Constant-segment primers and 5'RACE yielded cDNA libraries for TCR alpha and TCR beta, each carrying sample barcodes and UMIs. TCRdb reanalysed the 5' RACE reads using MiXCR and keeps one entry per CDR3 protein. This sample yields more than 400,000 distinct CDR3 sequences, of which 15% to 20% are seen a single time; 9% to 15% belongs to the top ten. This sequence was found in an adult woman who had mild COVID-19 (a few samples of this study predate the infection). Cell type and time point are not known. V is TRBV4-1 and J is TRBJ2-7; D is ambiguous. Input material: PBMCs or a T cell subset sorted from them (not recorded which). The CDR3, as DNA: TGCGCCAGCAGCCAAGATCCGGGTATTCCCGACGAGCAGTACTTC. It codes for CASSQDPGIPDEQYF.